Each of the 25 T cell receptor beta chains below was sequenced from the same sample in a study of T cells expressing NK-cell markers. One entry per CDR3 protein, without DNA, is what TCRdb gives after re-calling the 5' RACE reads. Its listing shows about 160,000 distinct CDR3 sequences. The specimen sequenced was blood T cells: a sorted CD56 or NKG2C T cell subset, CD4+ or CD8+ T cells, or bulk PBMC T cells (not recorded which). The receptors stem from a woman aged 18-70 years in good health.

This sequence joins TRBV5-1 and TRBJ2-1; with no DNA, the TCRdb D assignment of TRBD2 cannot be verified. The CDR3 covers 16 residues. CDR1 and CDR2 (germline): SGHRS, YFSETQ. CDR3: CASRSGTSPSYNEQFF.

The chain's CDR3 is CASSPVGGNTDTQYF. V usage is TRBV7-9 and J usage is TRBJ2-3; without DNA, the TCRdb call of TRBD1 cannot be checked. The CDR3 loop spans 15 amino acids. Germline V CDR1 and CDR2: SEHNR, FQNEAQ (reference sequence).

This CDR3 reads CASSTGGQPQHF. This chain links TRBV2 with TRBJ1-5. Per the germline V gene, CDR1 is SNHLY and CDR2 is FYNNEI. The CDR3 has 12 amino acids.

The gene calls are TRBV5-4 and TRBJ2-5; TCRdb's D gene call, TRBD1, goes unchecked for lack of DNA. CDR3 length: 15 residues. Germline V gene lookup returns CDR1 SGHNT and CDR2 YYREEE (reference sequence). CDR3: CASSHRGALGETQYF.

This chain connects TRBV2 to TRBJ1-5. This CDR3 comprises 14 residues. Per the germline V gene, CDR1 is SNHLY and CDR2 is FYNNEI. The CDR3 region is CASSEQADNQPQHF.

This chain joins TRBV4-1 and TRBJ2-7; the D call from TCRdb, TRBD2, cannot be confirmed without DNA. The CDR3 runs to 17 residues. The germline gives CDR1 MGHRA, CDR2 YSYEKL. This chain's CDR3 is CASSQDSGGIRTYEQYF.

The rearrangement links TRBV5-6 to TRBJ2-3; TCRdb returns TRBD1, unconfirmable since there is no DNA. The CDR3 has 16 residues. Looked up from germline, CDR1 is SGHDT and CDR2 is YYEEEE. The CDR3 sequence: CASSLVPGSSTDTQYF.

The genes are TRBV3-1 and TRBJ1-2. CDR1 and CDR2 from the germline V gene are LGHDT and YNNKEL (reference sequence). The length of the CDR3 is 13 residues. This chain's CDR3 is CASSQEQFYGYTF.

The rearrangement links TRBV11-2 to TRBJ2-1; absent DNA, TCRdb's TRBD1 call cannot be checked. This CDR3 has 16 amino acids. Germline lookup yields CDR1 SGHAT and CDR2 FQNNGV. CDR3 in amino acids: CASSLMLGGNGGEQFF.

The gene calls are TRBV5-1 and TRBJ2-7; TCRdb lists TRBD1, though no DNA is available to test this call. The CDR3 runs 15 residues. Germline assignment: CDR1 SGHRS and CDR2 YFSETQ. CDR3 region: CASSLIPGQGDEQYF.

The chain has TRBV29-1 and TRBJ1-2; with no DNA, the TCRdb D assignment of TRBD1 cannot be verified. The CDR3 has 12 residues. From germline, CDR1 is SQVTM and CDR2 ANQGSEA. This CDR3 is CSVATGHQGYTF.

The chain uses TRBV20-1 and TRBJ2-7; TCRdb's D call of TRBD2 is untestable without DNA. The CDR3 is made up of 14 amino acids. Germline CDR1 reads DFQATT; CDR2 reads SNEGSKA (reference sequence). CDR3 loop: CSARDLASTYEQYF.

The chain recombines TRBV5-1 with TRBJ2-1; TCRdb proposes TRBD1, but this gene call is untestable without DNA. The CDR3 loop spans 13 amino acids. Germline values: CDR1 SGHRS, CDR2 YFSETQ. CDR3 residues: CASNRESYNEQFF.

The V call is TRBV15, the J call TRBJ1-4. From germline, CDR1 is LNHNV and CDR2 YYDKDF (reference sequence). The CDR3 spans 14 residues. This chain's CDR3 is CAARQGTTNEKLFF.

The chain couples TRBV10-3 to TRBJ2-3. Germline V gene sequence: CDR1 ENHRY, CDR2 SYGVKD. The CDR3 runs 16 residues. This CDR3 reads CAISESSWLSTDTQYF.

The CDR3 region is CASSQEESTSNTGELFF. The gene calls are TRBV4-1 and TRBJ2-2. The CDR3 consists of 17 residues. The germline V gene encodes CDR1 MGHRA and CDR2 YSYEKL.

The CDR3 sequence is CASSTGFDSPLHF. V usage is TRBV19 and J usage is TRBJ1-6; no DNA is available, so the TRBD1 call from TCRdb remains unchecked. The CDR3 is made up of 13 amino acids. CDR1 and CDR2 (germline): LNHDA, SQIVND (reference sequence).

The V and J genes are TRBV12-3 or TRBV12-4 and TRBJ1-2; the TCRdb call, TRBD1, lacks DNA for checking. This CDR3 has 13 amino acids. CDR3 in amino acids: CASSLTGEDGYTF.

The chain links TRBV12-3 or TRBV12-4 to TRBJ1-1; the D call from TCRdb, TRBD1, cannot be confirmed without DNA. The length of the CDR3 is 14 residues. The CDR3 region is CASTQDQGYTEAFF.

The chain recombines TRBV6-1 with TRBJ2-7. The CDR3 contains 15 residues. CDR1 MNHNS and CDR2 SASEGT come from the germline V gene. The CDR3 sequence is CASSELAVGSYEQYF.

The chain employs TRBV24-1 and TRBJ1-5. This CDR3 spans 13 amino acids. In germline, CDR1 is KGHDR, CDR2 SFDVKD. CDR3 region: CASQGFSNQPQHF.

J is TRBJ2-2 and V is TRBV9. The CDR3 length is 16 residues. In germline, CDR1 is SGDLS, CDR2 YYNGEE. The CDR3 loop reads CASSVVGTANTGELFF.

The chain combines TRBV6-1 with TRBJ1-6; TCRdb proposes TRBD1, but this gene call is untestable without DNA. Germline CDR1 is MNHNS and CDR2 is SASEGT. The length of the CDR3 is 15 residues. CDR3 sequence: CASSGPGQGNSPLHF.

V gene TRBV6-1 combines with J gene TRBJ2-7; the D call of TRBD2 rests on TCRdb alone, since no DNA is present to check it. The CDR3 has 16 residues. CDR1 and CDR2 (germline): MNHNS, SASEGT. CDR3 amino acids: CASSRGTSLSSYEQYF.

The V and J genes are TRBV5-5 and TRBJ2-5. The CDR3 totals 14 residues. Germline CDR1 and CDR2: SGHKS and YYEKEE (reference sequence). The CDR3 sequence: CASSLGQFGETQYF. The full variable domain, completed using reference TRBV5-5 and TRBJ2-5, is DAGVTQSPTHLIKTRGQQVTLRCSPISGHKSVSWYQQVLGQGPQFIFQYYEKEERGRGNFPDRFSARQFPNYSSELNVNALLLGDSALYLCASSLGQFGETQYFGPGTRLLVL.